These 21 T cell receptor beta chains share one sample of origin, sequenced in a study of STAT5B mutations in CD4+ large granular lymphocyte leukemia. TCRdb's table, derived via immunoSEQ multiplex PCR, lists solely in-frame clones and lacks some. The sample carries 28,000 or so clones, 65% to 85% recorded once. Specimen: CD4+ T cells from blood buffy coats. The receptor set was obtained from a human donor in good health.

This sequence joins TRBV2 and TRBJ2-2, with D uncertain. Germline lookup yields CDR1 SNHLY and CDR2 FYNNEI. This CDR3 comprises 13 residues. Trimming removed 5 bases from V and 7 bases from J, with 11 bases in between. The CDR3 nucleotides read TGTGCCAGCAGTCCAGATGATGTCGGGGAGCTGTTTTTT. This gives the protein CASSPDDVGELFF.

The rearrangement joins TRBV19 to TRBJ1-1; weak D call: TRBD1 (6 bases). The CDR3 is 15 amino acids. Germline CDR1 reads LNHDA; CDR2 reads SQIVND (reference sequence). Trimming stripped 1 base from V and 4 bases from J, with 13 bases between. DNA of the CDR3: TGTGCCAGTAGTATAGTGGGGGGCGCGAGCACTGAAGCTTTCTTT. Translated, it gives CASSIVGGASTEAFF.

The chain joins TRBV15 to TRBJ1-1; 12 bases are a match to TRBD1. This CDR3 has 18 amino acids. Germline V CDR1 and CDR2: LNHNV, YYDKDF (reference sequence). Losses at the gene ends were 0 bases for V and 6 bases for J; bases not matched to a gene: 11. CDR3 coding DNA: TGTGCCACCAGCAGAGAATATGGGACAGGGGGCAATGGGGCTGAAGCTTTCTTT. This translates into CATSREYGTGGNGAEAFF.

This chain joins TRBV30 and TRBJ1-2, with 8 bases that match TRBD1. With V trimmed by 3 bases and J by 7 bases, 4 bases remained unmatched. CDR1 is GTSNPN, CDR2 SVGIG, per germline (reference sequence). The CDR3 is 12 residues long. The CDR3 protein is CAWRATGGGYTF. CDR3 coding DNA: TGTGCCTGGAGGGCCACAGGGGGTGGCTACACCTTC.

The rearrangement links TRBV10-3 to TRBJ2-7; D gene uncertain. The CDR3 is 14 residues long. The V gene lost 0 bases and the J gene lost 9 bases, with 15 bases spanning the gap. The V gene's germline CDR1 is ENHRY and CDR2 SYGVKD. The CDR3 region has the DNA TGTGCCATCAGTGAGTCGGCACAAGGGCTGGGGCAGTACGTC. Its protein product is CAISESAQGLGQYV.

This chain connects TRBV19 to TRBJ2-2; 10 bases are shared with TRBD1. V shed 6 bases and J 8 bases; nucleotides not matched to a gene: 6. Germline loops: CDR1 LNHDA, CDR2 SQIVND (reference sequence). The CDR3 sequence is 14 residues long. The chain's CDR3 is CASRGTGVRGELFF. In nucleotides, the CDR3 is TGTGCCAGTAGGGGGACAGGGGTAAGGGGGGAGCTGTTTTTT.

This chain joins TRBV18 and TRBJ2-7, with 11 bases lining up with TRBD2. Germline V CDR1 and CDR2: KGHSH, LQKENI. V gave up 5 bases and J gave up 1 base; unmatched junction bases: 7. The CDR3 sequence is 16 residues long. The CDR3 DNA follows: TGTGCCAGCTCAACTAGCGGGAGTGTCGAATCCTACGAGCAGTACTTC. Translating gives CASSTSGSVESYEQYF.

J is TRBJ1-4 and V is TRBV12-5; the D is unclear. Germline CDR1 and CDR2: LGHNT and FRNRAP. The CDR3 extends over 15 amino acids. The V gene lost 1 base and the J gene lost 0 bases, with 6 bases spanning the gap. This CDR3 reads CASGLGDATNEKLFF. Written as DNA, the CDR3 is TGTGCTAGTGGTTTGGGGGATGCAACTAATGAAAAACTGTTTTTT. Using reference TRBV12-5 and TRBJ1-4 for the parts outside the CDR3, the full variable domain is DARVTQTPRHKVTEMGQEVTMRCQPILGHNTVFWYRQTMMQGLELLAYFRNRAPLDDSGMPKDRFSAEMPDATLATLKIQPSEPRDSAVYFCASGLGDATNEKLFFGSGTQLSVL.

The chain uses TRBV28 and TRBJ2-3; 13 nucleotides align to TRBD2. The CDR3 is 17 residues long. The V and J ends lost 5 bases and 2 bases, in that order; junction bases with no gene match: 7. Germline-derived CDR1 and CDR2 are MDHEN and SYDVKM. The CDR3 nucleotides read TGTGCCAGCAGTACCCCGACTAGCGGGGGGTACACAGATACGCAGTATTTT. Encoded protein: CASSTPTSGGYTDTQYF.

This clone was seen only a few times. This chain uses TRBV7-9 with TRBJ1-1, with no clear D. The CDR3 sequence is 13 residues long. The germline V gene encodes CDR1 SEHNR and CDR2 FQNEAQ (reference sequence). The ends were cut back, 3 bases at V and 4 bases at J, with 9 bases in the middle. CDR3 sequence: CASSFGVPTEAFF. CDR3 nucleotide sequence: TGTGCCAGCAGCTTCGGGGTCCCCACTGAAGCTTTCTTT.

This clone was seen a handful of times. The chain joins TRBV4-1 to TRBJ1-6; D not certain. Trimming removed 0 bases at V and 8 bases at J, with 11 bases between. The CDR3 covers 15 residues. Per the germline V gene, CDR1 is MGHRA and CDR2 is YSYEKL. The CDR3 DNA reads TGCGCCAGCAGCCAAGAGACGGCGGGAGATTCACCCCTCCACTTT. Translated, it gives CASSQETAGDSPLHF.

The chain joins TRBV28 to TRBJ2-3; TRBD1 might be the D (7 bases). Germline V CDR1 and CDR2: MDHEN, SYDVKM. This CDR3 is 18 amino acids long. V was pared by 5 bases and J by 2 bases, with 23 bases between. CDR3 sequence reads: CASSPSGGLGKHTDTQYF. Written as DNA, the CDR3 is TGTGCCAGCAGTCCCTCAGGGGGACTGGGGAAACACACAGATACGCAGTATTTT.

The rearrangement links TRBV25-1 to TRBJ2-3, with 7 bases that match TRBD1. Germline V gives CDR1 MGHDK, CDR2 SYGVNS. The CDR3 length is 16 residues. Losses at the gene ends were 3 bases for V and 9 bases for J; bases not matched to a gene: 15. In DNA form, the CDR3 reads TGTGCCAGCAGTGAGGCTGGACAGGAGGAGGTAAGGACGCAGTATTTT. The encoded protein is CASSEAGQEEVRTQYF.

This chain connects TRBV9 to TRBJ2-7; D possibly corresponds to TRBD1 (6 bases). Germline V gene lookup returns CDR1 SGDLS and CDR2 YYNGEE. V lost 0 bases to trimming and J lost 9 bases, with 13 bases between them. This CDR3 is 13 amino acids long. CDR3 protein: CASSVGTGPGQYV. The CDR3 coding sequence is TGTGCCAGCAGCGTAGGAACAGGGCCGGGGCAGTACGTC.

The chain's CDR3 is CASSEEDFQAPGGNQPQHF. CDR3 in DNA: TGTGCCAGCAGTGAGGAGGACTTTCAGGCCCCCGGGGGCAATCAGCCCCAGCATTTT. The chain employs TRBV2 and TRBJ1-5; D gene uncertain. The germline CDR1 and CDR2 sequences are SNHLY and FYNNEI. Trimming removed 3 bases at V and 2 bases at J, with 23 bases between. The CDR3 has 19 amino acids.

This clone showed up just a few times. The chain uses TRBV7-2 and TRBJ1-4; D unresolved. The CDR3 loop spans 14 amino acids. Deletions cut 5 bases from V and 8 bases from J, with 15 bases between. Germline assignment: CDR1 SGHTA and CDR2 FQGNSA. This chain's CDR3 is CASSVDGVKEKLFF. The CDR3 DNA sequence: TGTGCCAGCAGCGTGGACGGCGTGAAAGAAAAACTGTTTTTT.

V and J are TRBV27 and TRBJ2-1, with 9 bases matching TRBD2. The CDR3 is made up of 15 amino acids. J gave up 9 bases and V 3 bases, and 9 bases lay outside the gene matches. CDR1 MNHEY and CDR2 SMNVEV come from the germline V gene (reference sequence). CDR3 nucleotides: TGTGCCAGCAGTTTGGAGGCGGGAGGGGAGGGTGAGCAGTTCTTC. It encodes CASSLEAGGEGEQFF.

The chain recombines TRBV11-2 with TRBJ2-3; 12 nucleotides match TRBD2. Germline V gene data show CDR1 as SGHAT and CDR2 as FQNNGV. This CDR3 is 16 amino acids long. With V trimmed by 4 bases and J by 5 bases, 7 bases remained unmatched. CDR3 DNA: TGTGCCAGCAGCTCCCTAGCGGGGGGGCCGGGAGATACGCAGTATTTT. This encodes CASSSLAGGPGDTQYF.

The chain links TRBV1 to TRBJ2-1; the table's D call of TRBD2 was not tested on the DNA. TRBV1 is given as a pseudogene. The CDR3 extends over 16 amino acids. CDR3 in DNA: TGCACCAGCAGCCAAGAGAGCGCAAGCTCCTACAATGAGCAGTTCTTC. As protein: CTSSQESASSYNEQFF.

CDR3 sequence (DNA): TGTGCTTCGGGGGGGCCGAGTGAGCAGTTCTTC. Its translation: CASGGPSEQFF. The V call is TRBV28, the J call TRBJ2-1; 8 nucleotides align to TRBD2. Germline V CDR1 and CDR2: MDHEN, SYDVKM. This CDR3 comprises 11 residues.

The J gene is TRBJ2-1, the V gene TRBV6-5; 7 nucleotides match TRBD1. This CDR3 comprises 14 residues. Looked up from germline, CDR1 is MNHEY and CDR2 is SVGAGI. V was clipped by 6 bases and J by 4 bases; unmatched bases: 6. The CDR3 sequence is CASRTQGVYNEQFF. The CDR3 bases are TGTGCCAGCAGAACCCAGGGGGTTTACAATGAGCAGTTCTTC.